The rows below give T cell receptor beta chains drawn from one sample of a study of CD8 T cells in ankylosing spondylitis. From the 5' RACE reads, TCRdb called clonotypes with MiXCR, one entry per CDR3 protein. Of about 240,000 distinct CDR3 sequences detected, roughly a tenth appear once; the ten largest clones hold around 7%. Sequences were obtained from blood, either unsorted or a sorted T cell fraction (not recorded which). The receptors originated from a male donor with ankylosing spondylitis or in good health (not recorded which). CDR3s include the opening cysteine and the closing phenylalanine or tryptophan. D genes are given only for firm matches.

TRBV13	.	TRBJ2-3	CASSRGASDTQYF
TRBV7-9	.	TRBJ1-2	CASSRLRLAYGYTF
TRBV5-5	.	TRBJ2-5	CASSSRRGTKTQYF
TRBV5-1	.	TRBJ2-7	CASSLGLLPTEQYF
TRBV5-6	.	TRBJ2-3	CASSFWAGSTDTQYF
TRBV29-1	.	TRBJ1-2	CSGGSLDYGYTF
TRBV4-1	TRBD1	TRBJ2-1	CASSRFLTGGSEQFF
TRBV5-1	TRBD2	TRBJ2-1	CASSLDGGRAGEQFF
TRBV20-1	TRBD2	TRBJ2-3	CSARAYGRALGTQYF
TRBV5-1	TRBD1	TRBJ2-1	CASSRGTGNYNEQFF
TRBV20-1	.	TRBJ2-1	CSALDNEQFF